A single T cell receptor beta chain is shown here with its context. Germline CDR1 and CDR2: SGHRS and YFSETQ. The CDR3 contains 15 residues. V was pared by 2 bases and J by 2 bases, with 3 bases of the junction left unmatched. The sample originates from a study of T cells in localized non-small cell lung cancer. The table came from immunoSEQ multiplex PCR; TCRdb's copy has only in-frame clones and leaves some out. The table lists fewer than 40,000 clones, approximately 80% of them singletons. The specimen was peripheral blood, collected before any cancer treatment. The chain has TRBV5-1 and TRBJ2-2; 7 bases are a match to TRBD2. This TCR was sampled from a male donor aged 60 or older with stage II squamous cell lung carcinoma. CDR3 region: CASSLSSGNTGELFF. The CDR3, as DNA: TGCGCCAGCAGCTTATCTAGCGGTAACACCGGGGAGCTGTTTTTT.